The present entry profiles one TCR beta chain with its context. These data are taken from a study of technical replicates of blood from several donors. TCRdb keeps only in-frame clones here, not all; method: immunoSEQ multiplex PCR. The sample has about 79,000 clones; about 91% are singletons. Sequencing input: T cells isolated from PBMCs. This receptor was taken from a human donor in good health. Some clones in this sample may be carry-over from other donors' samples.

This CDR3 is CAPEASGLQETQYF. The CDR3 nucleotides are TGTGCCCCGGAGGCTAGCGGGTTACAAGAGACCCAGTACTTC. This chain links TRBV10-3 with TRBJ2-5, with 8 bases that match TRBD2. The CDR3 spans 14 residues. With 11 bases clipped from V and 2 bases from J, the junction kept 10 bases outside the gene matches. Per germline, CDR1 ENHRY and CDR2 SYGVKD.